These 30 T cell receptor beta chains were all obtained from the same sample, sequenced in a study of blood T cell repertoires in COVID-19. Sequencing was performed with immunoSEQ multiplex PCR; in TCRdb, only in-frame clones are kept and a portion is missing. The repertoire includes 55,000 to 70,000 clones, less than 90% of them detected once, and roughly 8% sits in the top ten. The specimen was peripheral blood. Source of these receptors: a woman between 65 and 79 years old with active COVID-19.

This chain uses TRBV5-5 with TRBJ1-2, with D perhaps matching TRBD1 (6 bases). This CDR3 spans 16 amino acids. Trimming removed 0 bases from V and 2 bases from J, with 14 bases in between. Germline assignment: CDR1 SGHKS and CDR2 YYEKEE (reference sequence). CDR3 region: CASSLGGRTANYGYTF. CDR3 coding DNA: TGTGCCAGCAGCTTGGGGGGCCGGACAGCCAACTATGGCTACACCTTC.

This rearrangement joins TRBV7-8 to TRBJ2-3; D is ambiguous. With 4 bases removed from V and 3 bases from J, the gap between germline ends came to 17 bases. This CDR3 spans 16 amino acids. Looked up from germline, CDR1 is SGHVS and CDR2 is FQNEAQ. The CDR3 nucleotides read TGTGCCAGCAGCTCCACCCGCTTAAGCAGGACAGATACGCAGTATTTT. Translation: CASSSTRLSRTDTQYF.

This clone was recorded once. V gene TRBV5-1 combines with J gene TRBJ2-7; 9 positions match TRBD2. Trimming at V came to 4 bases and at J to 0 bases, leaving 5 bases not matched to a gene. The length of the CDR3 is 15 residues. Germline CDR1 is SGHRS and CDR2 is YFSETQ. This chain's CDR3 is CASSIGSGGSYEQYF. The DNA for the CDR3 is TGCGCCAGCAGCATAGGTAGCGGGGGCTCCTACGAGCAGTACTTC.

The chain has TRBV19 and TRBJ2-1; D call uncertain. Germline lookup yields CDR1 LNHDA and CDR2 SQIVND (reference sequence). This CDR3 is built from 14 residues. With 5 bases removed from V and 5 bases from J, the gap between germline ends came to 13 bases. In DNA, the CDR3 is TGTGCCAGTAGTCGAAGTAGCAACCACAATGAGCAGTTCTTC. Encoded protein: CASSRSSNHNEQFF.

The chain uses TRBV18 and TRBJ2-5, with 9 bases aligning to TRBD2. The CDR3 runs to 15 residues. V was clipped by 3 bases and J by 4 bases; unmatched bases: 6. CDR1 and CDR2 (germline): KGHSH, LQKENI. CDR3 in amino acids: CASSPVSGRGETQYF. CDR3 in DNA: TGTGCCAGCTCACCCGTTAGCGGGAGAGGAGAGACCCAGTACTTC.

This chain joins TRBV28 and TRBJ1-4; the D is unclear. The CDR3 totals 14 residues. In germline, CDR1 is MDHEN, CDR2 SYDVKM. Trimming took 3 bases from V and 4 from J, leaving 9 bases between them. The CDR3 spells CASSLNGYNEKLFF. CDR3 bases: TGTGCCAGCAGTTTGAACGGGTATAATGAAAAACTGTTTTTT.

The rearrangement joins TRBV18 to TRBJ2-7; the D is unclear. This CDR3 has 12 residues. Trimming cost V 3 bases and J 0 bases, with 3 bases left between them. CDR1 and CDR2 (germline): KGHSH, LQKENI. CDR3 sequence (DNA): TGTGCCAGCTCACCGGCCTCCTACGAGCAGTACTTC. This gives the protein CASSPASYEQYF.

The chain uses TRBV24-1 and TRBJ2-2; D uncertain. The V end was cut by 3 bases, the J end by 1 base, with 11 bases between. Germline values: CDR1 KGHDR, CDR2 SFDVKD. The CDR3 has 16 residues. CDR3 nucleotides: TGTGCCACCAGTGATCGGCGTGGCGGGAACACCGGGGAGCTGTTTTTT. Protein product: CATSDRRGGNTGELFF.

The chain carries TRBV28 and TRBJ1-5; D gene ambiguous. From germline, CDR1 is MDHEN and CDR2 SYDVKM. Trimming shortened V by 5 bases and J by 1 base, and 12 bases separated the two germline ends. CDR3 length: 15 amino acids. CDR3 amino acids: CASSPDTRSNQPQHF. The CDR3 region has the DNA TGTGCCAGCAGTCCAGACACCCGGAGCAATCAGCCCCAGCATTTT.

The chain employs TRBV19 and TRBJ2-1, with TRBD2 identical over 11 bases. The CDR3 has 17 amino acids. Germline CDR1 is LNHDA and CDR2 is SQIVND (reference sequence). Trimming removed 3 bases from V and 0 bases from J; junction bases left unmatched: 4. The CDR3 loop is CASSMGLAAFSYNEQFF. The CDR3 nucleotides are TGTGCCAGTAGTATGGGACTAGCGGCTTTCTCCTACAATGAGCAGTTCTTC.

This clone was recorded only once. The CDR3 nucleotides read TGCAGTGCTAGTAGGCCTGGCGGGTACCAAGAGACCCAGTACTTC. Translated, it gives CSASRPGGYQETQYF. The chain uses TRBV20-1 and TRBJ2-5, with D possibly being TRBD2 (5 bases). This CDR3 is 15 amino acids long. Germline V gene sequence: CDR1 DFQATT, CDR2 SNEGSKA (reference sequence). V shed 3 bases and J shed 0 bases, with 14 bases lying between them.

The J gene is TRBJ2-2, the V gene TRBV10-1, with 8 bases that match TRBD1. Germline V lookup: CDR1 WNHNN, CDR2 SYGVQD (reference sequence). The J segment lost 0 bases and the V segment lost 4 bases, leaving 1 base of the junction unmatched. This CDR3 contains 15 residues. The CDR3 DNA follows: TGCGCCAGCAGTGGGACAGGGTCGAACACCGGGGAGCTGTTTTTT. Protein: CASSGTGSNTGELFF.

The V gene is TRBV27, the J gene TRBJ2-1; 8 positions agree with TRBD2. The CDR3 is 14 residues long. CDR1 is MNHEY, CDR2 SMNVEV, per germline (reference sequence). Trimming took 7 bases from V and 5 from J; bases not matched to a gene: 7. The CDR3 DNA reads TGTGCCAGCACGGGGCTAGCGGGCCACAATGAGCAGTTCTTC. Its protein is CASTGLAGHNEQFF.

The chain carries TRBV5-1 and TRBJ2-1; 8 bases map to TRBD2. CDR1 is SGHRS, CDR2 YFSETQ, per germline. CDR3 length: 16 amino acids. Losses at the gene ends were 4 bases for V and 1 base for J; bases not matched to a gene: 7. The CDR3 DNA reads as TGCGCCAGCAGCCCCGCTCCGGGAGGGTCCTACAATGAGCAGTTCTTC. Translated: CASSPAPGGSYNEQFF.

The V call is TRBV7-8, the J call TRBJ2-1; tentatively, D is TRBD2 (6 bases). This CDR3 spans 13 amino acids. Germline V gives CDR1 SGHVS, CDR2 FQNEAQ. Trimming pared 5 bases from V and 12 bases from J, leaving 17 bases between. The CDR3 DNA reads TGTGCCAGCAGCGGGACTGTTCTGTTTGGGCAGTTCTTC. Translating gives CASSGTVLFGQFF.

This chain uses TRBV19 with TRBJ1-1; 9 bases are a match to TRBD1. Germline values: CDR1 LNHDA, CDR2 SQIVND (reference sequence). The CDR3 covers 12 residues. V was pared by 6 bases and J by 12 bases, with 8 bases of the junction left unmatched. The CDR3, as DNA: TGTGCCAGTAGCGAGGACAGGGGTGGACCTTTCTTT. It is translated as CASSEDRGGPFF.

This clone was seen more than once but under ten times. The chain links TRBV10-3 to TRBJ1-5, with D perhaps TRBD1 (5 bases). V was pared by 0 bases and J by 3 bases, with 12 bases between. This CDR3 has 16 amino acids. Germline V gives CDR1 ENHRY, CDR2 SYGVKD. The CDR3 region is CAISESRQGNNQPQHF. The CDR3, as DNA: TGTGCCATCAGTGAGTCGAGGCAGGGCAACAATCAGCCCCAGCATTTT.

This clone is a singleton in its sample. The chain couples TRBV3-1 (or the pseudogene TRBV3-2) to TRBJ2-3; 13 bases are a match to TRBD2. The CDR3 is 15 residues long. The germline V gene encodes CDR1 LGHDT and CDR2 YNNKEL (reference sequence). With 8 bases clipped from V and 5 bases from J, the junction kept 7 bases outside the gene matches. The CDR3 DNA sequence: TGTGCCAGCCGGAAACTAGCGGGAGGGGTAGATACGCAGTATTTT. Translation gives CASRKLAGGVDTQYF.

The V and J genes are TRBV7-9 and TRBJ2-2; possibly TRBD2 for D (5 bases). Germline loops: CDR1 SEHNR, CDR2 FQNEAQ (reference sequence). This CDR3 has 13 amino acids. The V gene lost 3 bases and the J gene lost 3 bases, with 5 bases spanning the gap. CDR3 in amino acids: CASSLRDTGELFF. CDR3 sequence (DNA): TGTGCCAGCAGCTTGCGGGACACCGGGGAGCTGTTTTTT.

The rearrangement links TRBV5-1 to TRBJ1-1, with 7 bases that match TRBD1. CDR3 length: 14 amino acids. CDR1 SGHRS and CDR2 YFSETQ come from the germline V gene. With 4 bases clipped from V and 3 bases from J, the junction kept 6 bases outside the gene matches. CDR3: CASSLRGDYTEAFF. CDR3 sequence (DNA): TGCGCCAGCAGCCTCAGGGGGGACTACACTGAAGCTTTCTTT.

The V and J genes are TRBV5-1 and TRBJ2-7, with 7 bases that match TRBD1. This CDR3 comprises 14 residues. Germline V gene data show CDR1 as SGHRS and CDR2 as YFSETQ. Trimming took 4 bases from V and 2 from J; bases not matched to a gene: 6. The CDR3 bases are TGCGCCAGCAGCGCCCCGGGACAGACCTACGAGCAGTACTTC. Translated, it gives CASSAPGQTYEQYF.

This clone was seen only once. V usage is TRBV7-9 and J usage is TRBJ1-2; D gene uncertain. Trimming pared 5 bases from V and 2 bases from J, leaving 15 bases between. The CDR3 extends over 15 amino acids. CDR1 and CDR2 (germline): SEHNR, FQNEAQ (reference sequence). CDR3: CASSPDLTENYGYTF. In DNA form, the CDR3 reads TGTGCCAGCAGCCCAGACCTGACGGAGAACTATGGCTACACCTTC.

This chain connects TRBV27 to TRBJ2-2, with 14 bases fitting TRBD2. V shed 3 bases and J 5 bases; nucleotides not matched to a gene: 8. The CDR3 sequence is 18 residues long. CDR1 and CDR2 from the germline V gene are MNHEY and SMNVEV (reference sequence). The CDR3 DNA reads TGTGCCAGCAGTTTTATCGGGACTAGCGGGAGATCTACCGGGGAGCTGTTTTTT. Its translation: CASSFIGTSGRSTGELFF.

This chain uses TRBV29-1 with TRBJ2-6; 7 bases align to TRBD2. CDR1 and CDR2 (germline): SQVTM, ANQGSEA. The CDR3 has 15 amino acids. Germline trimming cut 1 base from V and 4 bases from J; bases unmatched to any gene: 4. This CDR3 reads CSVEGTSDGANVLTF. CDR3 DNA: TGCAGCGTTGAAGGGACTAGTGACGGGGCCAACGTCCTGACTTTC.

The J gene is TRBJ1-1, the V gene TRBV7-9; 8 bases agree with TRBD1. Germline CDR1 and CDR2: SEHNR and FQNEAQ (reference sequence). V gave up 5 bases and J gave up 4 bases; unmatched junction bases: 6. The CDR3 extends over 14 amino acids. The DNA for the CDR3 is TGTGCCAGCAGCCGGACAGGGAGGGTCACTGAAGCTTTCTTT. Its translation: CASSRTGRVTEAFF.

The chain links TRBV11-3 to TRBJ2-5, with TRBD1 identical over 7 bases. Germline V gene sequence: CDR1 SGHNT, CDR2 YENEEA. Trimming removed 4 bases from V and 1 base from J; junction bases left unmatched: 9. The CDR3 loop spans 16 amino acids. CDR3 DNA sequence: TGTGCCAGCAGCTCCCACCGGGACAGTAGCCAAGAGACCCAGTACTTC. This gives the protein CASSSHRDSSQETQYF.

The chain links TRBV11-2 to TRBJ1-6; the D is unclear. The CDR3 runs to 11 residues. V lost 6 bases and J 14 bases, leaving 11 bases between the germline ends. Germline V gene data show CDR1 as SGHAT and CDR2 as FQNNGV. The CDR3 is CASSITGTLHF. The CDR3, as DNA: TGTGCCAGCAGTATCACGGGTACCCTCCACTTT.

The genes are TRBV12-5 and TRBJ2-1, with 9 bases that match TRBD1. Trimming cost V 4 bases and J 6 bases; bases outside gene matches: 10. Germline values: CDR1 LGHNT, CDR2 FRNRAP. The CDR3 consists of 16 residues. The CDR3 DNA reads TGTGCTAGTGGTTCCCACCGGGACAGGGCGGTCAATGAGCAGTTCTTC. It is translated as CASGSHRDRAVNEQFF.

The chain uses TRBV30 and TRBJ1-5, with D possibly being TRBD1 (5 bases). The CDR3 has 13 residues. The ends were cut back, 0 bases at V and 3 bases at J, with 6 bases in the middle. CDR1 and CDR2 from the germline V gene are GTSNPN and SVGIG (reference sequence). The CDR3: CAWSVQVNQPQHF. As DNA, the CDR3 is TGTGCCTGGAGTGTACAGGTCAATCAGCCCCAGCATTTT.

The rearrangement uses TRBV4-1 and TRBJ2-3, with 8 bases lining up with TRBD2. Trimming cost V 4 bases and J 1 base; bases outside gene matches: 4. There are 15 residues in the CDR3. Per the germline V gene, CDR1 is MGHRA and CDR2 is YSYEKL. For the CDR3, the DNA is TGCGCCAGCAGCCCTTGGACTAGCCGCACAGATACGCAGTATTTT. Its translation is CASSPWTSRTDTQYF.